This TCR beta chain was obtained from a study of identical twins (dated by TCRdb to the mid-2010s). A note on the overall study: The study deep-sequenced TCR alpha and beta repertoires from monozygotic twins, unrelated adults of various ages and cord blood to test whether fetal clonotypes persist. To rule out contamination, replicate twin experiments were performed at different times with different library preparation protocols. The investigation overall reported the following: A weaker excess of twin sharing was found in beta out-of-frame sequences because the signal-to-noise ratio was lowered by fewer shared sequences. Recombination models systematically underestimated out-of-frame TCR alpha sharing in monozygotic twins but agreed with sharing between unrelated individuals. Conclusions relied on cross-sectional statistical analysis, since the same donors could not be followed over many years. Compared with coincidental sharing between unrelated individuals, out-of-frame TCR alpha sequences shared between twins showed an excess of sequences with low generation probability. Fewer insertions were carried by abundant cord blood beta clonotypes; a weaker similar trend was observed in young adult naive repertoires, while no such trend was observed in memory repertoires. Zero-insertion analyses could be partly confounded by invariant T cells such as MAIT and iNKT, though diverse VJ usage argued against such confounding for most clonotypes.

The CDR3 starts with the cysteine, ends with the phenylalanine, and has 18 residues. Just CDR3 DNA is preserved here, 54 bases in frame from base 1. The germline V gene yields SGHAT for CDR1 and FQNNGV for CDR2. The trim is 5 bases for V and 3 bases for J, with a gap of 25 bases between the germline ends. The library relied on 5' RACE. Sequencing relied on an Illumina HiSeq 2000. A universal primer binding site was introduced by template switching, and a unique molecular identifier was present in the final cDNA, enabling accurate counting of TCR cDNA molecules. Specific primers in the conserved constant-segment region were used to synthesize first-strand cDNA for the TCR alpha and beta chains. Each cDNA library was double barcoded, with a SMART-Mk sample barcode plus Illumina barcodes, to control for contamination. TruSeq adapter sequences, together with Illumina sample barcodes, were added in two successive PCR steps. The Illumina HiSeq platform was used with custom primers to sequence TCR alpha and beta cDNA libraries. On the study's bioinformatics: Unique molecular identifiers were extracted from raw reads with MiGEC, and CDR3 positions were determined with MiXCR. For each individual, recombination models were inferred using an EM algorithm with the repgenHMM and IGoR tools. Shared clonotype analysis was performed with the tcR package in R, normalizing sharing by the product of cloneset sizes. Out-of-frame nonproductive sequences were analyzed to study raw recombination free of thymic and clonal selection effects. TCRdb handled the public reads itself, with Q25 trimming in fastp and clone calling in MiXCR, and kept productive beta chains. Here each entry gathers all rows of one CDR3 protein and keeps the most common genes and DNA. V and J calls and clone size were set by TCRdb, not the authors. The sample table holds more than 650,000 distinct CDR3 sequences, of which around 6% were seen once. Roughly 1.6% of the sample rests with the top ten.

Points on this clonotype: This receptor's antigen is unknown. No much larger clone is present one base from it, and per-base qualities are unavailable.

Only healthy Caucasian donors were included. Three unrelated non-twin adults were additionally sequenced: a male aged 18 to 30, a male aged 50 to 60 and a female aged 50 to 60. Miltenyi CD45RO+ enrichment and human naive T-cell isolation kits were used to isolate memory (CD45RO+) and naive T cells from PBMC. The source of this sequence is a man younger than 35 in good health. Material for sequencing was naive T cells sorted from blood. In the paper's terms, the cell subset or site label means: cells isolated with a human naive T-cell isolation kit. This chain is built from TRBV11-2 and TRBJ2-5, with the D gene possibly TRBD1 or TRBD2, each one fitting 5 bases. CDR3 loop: CASSPRGAAGRKKETQYF. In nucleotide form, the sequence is TGTGCCAGCAGCCCTCGAGGGGCGGCAGGGCGGAAGAAAGAGACCCAGTACTTC.